The rows below give T cell receptor beta chains drawn from one sample of a study of identical twins. TCRdb recomputed calls from the 5' RACE reads with MiXCR, one row per CDR3 protein. The sample yields roughly 1.6 million distinct CDR3 sequences, about 32% seen once. Sequenced: cord blood. Every receptor here comes from a newborn girl in good health. CDR3s include the opening cysteine and the closing phenylalanine or tryptophan. Fields, in order: clone size, J gene, V gene, D gene, CDR3 DNA, CDR3 protein. A D gene is named only where the DNA matches it firmly. Rows give clone size only sometimes, using once, few, many, or a class for an expanded clone.

size: .; J: TRBJ2-5; V: TRBV4-2; D: .; DNA: TGTGCCAGCAGCCAAGATGGTTTTTCCCAAGAGACCCAGTACTTC; CDR3: CASSQDGFSQETQYF
size: .; J: TRBJ2-7; V: TRBV10-3; D: TRBD1; DNA: TGTGCCATCAGTGACCATGACAGGGATCCCTACGAGCAGTACTTC; CDR3: CAISDHDRDPYEQYF
size: .; J: TRBJ2-6; V: TRBV5-8; D: .; DNA: TGTGCCAGCAGCTTGCCCTCTGTCCTGACTTTC; CDR3: CASSLPSVLTF
size: few; J: TRBJ1-1; V: TRBV6-5; D: .; DNA: TGTGCCAGCAGTTCCCCCCTTGTCAGTGGTAATGAAGCTTTCTTT; CDR3: CASSSPLVSGNEAFF
size: .; J: TRBJ2-3; V: TRBV6-1; D: TRBD2; DNA: TGTGCCAGCTCTGTGCGGGGGGGCCGCGGCACAGATACGCAGTATTTT; CDR3: CASSVRGGRGTDTQYF
size: .; J: TRBJ1-6; V: TRBV6-5; D: .; DNA: TGTGCCAGCCTCCCGCTCAGAGGATCGTTTAATTCACCCCTCCACTTT; CDR3: CASLPLRGSFNSPLHF
size: .; J: TRBJ1-6; V: TRBV6-4; D: .; DNA: TGTGCCAGCAGTGAACGGAATAATTCACCCCTCCACTTT; CDR3: CASSERNNSPLHF
size: .; J: TRBJ2-1; V: TRBV27; D: TRBD2; DNA: TGTGCCAGCAGTTCAGCGGGAGGGTTATACAATGAGCGGTTCTTC; CDR3: CASSSAGGLYNERFF
size: .; J: TRBJ2-1; V: TRBV20-1; D: TRBD2; DNA: TGCAGTGCTAGAGATCTTAGCGGGAGGGCCTACGAGCAGTTCTTC; CDR3: CSARDLSGRAYEQFF
size: few; J: TRBJ2-4; V: TRBV20-1; D: .; DNA: TGCAGTGCTAGAGTCGTTTTGAAGCAGTACTTC; CDR3: CSARVVLKQYF
size: .; J: TRBJ2-7; V: TRBV28; D: .; DNA: TGTGCCAGCAATCCAGCTGGGGCCCTCGACGAGCAGTACTTC; CDR3: CASNPAGALDEQYF
size: .; J: TRBJ2-1; V: TRBV4-2; D: TRBD2; DNA: TGTGCCAGCAGCGAGGACGGGGGGGCCTCCTACAATGAGCAGTTCTTC; CDR3: CASSEDGGASYNEQFF
size: .; J: TRBJ1-5; V: TRBV19; D: TRBD1; DNA: TGTGCCAGTAGTATAGTCTCGGGACAGAATCAGCCCCAGCATTTT; CDR3: CASSIVSGQNQPQHF
size: .; J: TRBJ2-3; V: TRBV6-2/TRBV6-3; D: .; DNA: TGTGCCAGCAGTTACTTGGCTAGCCGAGGCACAGATACGCAGTATTTT; CDR3: CASSYLASRGTDTQYF
size: .; J: TRBJ2-7; V: TRBV10-3; D: .; DNA: TGTGCCATCAGTGTGGCTTGGGGGAACAATGAGCAGTACTTC; CDR3: CAISVAWGNNEQYF
size: .; J: TRBJ1-2; V: TRBV4-1; D: TRBD1; DNA: TGCGCCAGCAGCCAACCCCGACAGGGGACAGGGGACTATGGCTACACCTTC; CDR3: CASSQPRQGTGDYGYTF
size: few; J: TRBJ2-7; V: TRBV10-3; D: TRBD1; DNA: TGTGCCATCAGTGGGGAGACAGGGGCCCTCTACGAGCAGTACTTC; CDR3: CAISGETGALYEQYF
size: .; J: TRBJ2-3; V: TRBV3-1; D: TRBD2; DNA: TGTGCCAGCAGCCATTATGGACTAGCCGAGACAGATACGCAGTATTTT; CDR3: CASSHYGLAETDTQYF
size: few; J: TRBJ2-7; V: TRBV27; D: TRBD2; DNA: TGTGCCAGCAGATCTAGCGGGAGGGTTCGGGAGCAGTACTTC; CDR3: CASRSSGRVREQYF
size: many; J: TRBJ2-3; V: TRBV7-2; D: .; DNA: TGTGCCAGCAGCTTGACTAGGCACAGGTCAGATACGCAGTATTTT; CDR3: CASSLTRHRSDTQYF
size: few; J: TRBJ2-1; V: TRBV7-2; D: TRBD2; DNA: TGTGCCAGCAGCTTAGCTTCGGTCCTCACTAGCGGGAGGAGGAATGAGCAGTTCTTC; CDR3: CASSLASVLTSGRRNEQFF
size: .; J: TRBJ1-5; V: TRBV4-2; D: .; DNA: TGTGCCAGCAGCCAAGATGCCCTTGGGCGGCCCCAGCATTTT; CDR3: CASSQDALGRPQHF
size: .; J: TRBJ2-7; V: TRBV30; D: .; DNA: TGTGCCTGGAGTGTACTGTCAGTCACCCGCGAGCAGTACTTC; CDR3: CAWSVLSVTREQYF
size: few; J: TRBJ2-7; V: TRBV20-1; D: .; DNA: TGCAGTGCTAGAGATGTCAAGCGAGCCTACGAGCAGTACTTC; CDR3: CSARDVKRAYEQYF
size: .; J: TRBJ2-7; V: TRBV28; D: .; DNA: TGTGCCAGCAGTTTTGAAAGGGTGCCCTACGAGCAGTACTTC; CDR3: CASSFERVPYEQYF
size: few; J: TRBJ1-2; V: TRBV6-1; D: .; DNA: TGTGCCAGCAGTGATTCAGGGAAAGACTATGGCTACACCTTC; CDR3: CASSDSGKDYGYTF
size: .; J: TRBJ2-7; V: TRBV27; D: .; DNA: TGTGCCAGCAGTTTCTCCGGGTCAGGATACAATGAGCAGTACTTC; CDR3: CASSFSGSGYNEQYF
size: .; J: TRBJ2-7; V: TRBV29-1; D: .; DNA: TGCAGCGTTGGGGGGGACCCAGCCTACGAGCAGTACTTC; CDR3: CSVGGDPAYEQYF
size: .; J: TRBJ1-1; V: TRBV7-2; D: .; DNA: TGTGCCAGCAGCTTATTCTGGGGAGACACTGAAGCTTTCTTT; CDR3: CASSLFWGDTEAFF
size: once; J: TRBJ2-7; V: TRBV5-1; D: TRBD2; DNA: TGCGCCAGCAGCTTGGCAGCGGGAGGTGTCTACGAGCAGTACTTC; CDR3: CASSLAAGGVYEQYF
size: .; J: TRBJ2-5; V: TRBV7-6; D: TRBD2; DNA: TGTGCCAGCAGCTTAGCGGGGCTAGCGGGGGGCCGAGAGACCCAGTACTTC; CDR3: CASSLAGLAGGRETQYF
size: few; J: TRBJ2-1; V: TRBV5-1; D: TRBD2; DNA: TGCGCCAGCAGCGTGACTAGCGGCGGATACAATGAGCAGTTCTTC; CDR3: CASSVTSGGYNEQFF
size: few; J: TRBJ2-5; V: TRBV5-1; D: TRBD2; DNA: TGCGCCAGCAGCCTCATTAGCGGGGGGAAAGAGACCCAGTACTTC; CDR3: CASSLISGGKETQYF
size: few; J: TRBJ2-5; V: TRBV7-2; D: TRBD2; DNA: TGTGCCAGCAGCTTAGGGGGTAGCGGGAGATCGGTGGGAGAGACCCAGTACTTC; CDR3: CASSLGGSGRSVGETQYF
size: .; J: TRBJ2-5; V: TRBV13; D: .; DNA: TGTGCCAGCAGCTTATTGATATCCCCCCTACAAGAGACCCAGTACTTC; CDR3: CASSLLISPLQETQYF
size: .; J: TRBJ2-3; V: TRBV7-2; D: TRBD2; DNA: TGTGCCAGCAGCTTAGTATCAGGACTAGCGGGGGGCACAGATACGCAGTATTTT; CDR3: CASSLVSGLAGGTDTQYF
size: .; J: TRBJ2-3; V: TRBV28; D: TRBD1; DNA: TGTGCCAGCAGGGGGACAGGGTGGTATTTT; CDR3: CASRGTGWYF
size: few; J: TRBJ2-7; V: TRBV21-1; D: .; DNA: TGTGCCAGCAGCAAAGCGGGGGACAGAAACTCCTACGAGCAGTACTTC; CDR3: CASSKAGDRNSYEQYF
size: .; J: TRBJ2-7; V: TRBV5-5; D: TRBD1; DNA: TGTGCCAGCAGCTTGGTGGGACAGGCTACCTACGAGCAGTACTTC; CDR3: CASSLVGQATYEQYF
size: .; J: TRBJ1-1; V: TRBV12-3/TRBV12-4; D: .; DNA: TGTGCCAGCAGTTTGGAGCACTCTGAAGCTTTCTTT; CDR3: CASSLEHSEAFF
size: few; J: TRBJ1-1; V: TRBV12-3/TRBV12-4; D: .; DNA: TGTGCCAGCGGACTCCAGGGTGGAAACACTGAAGCTTTCTTT; CDR3: CASGLQGGNTEAFF
size: .; J: TRBJ2-7; V: TRBV27; D: .; DNA: TGTGCCGGGACGGGAGCCTACGAGCAGTACTTC; CDR3: CAGTGAYEQYF
size: .; J: TRBJ1-1; V: TRBV5-1; D: .; DNA: TGCGCCAGCAGCTGCGGCGGAGGGGTGAGCACTGAAGCTTTCTTT; CDR3: CASSCGGGVSTEAFF
size: .; J: TRBJ2-1; V: TRBV3-1; D: TRBD1; DNA: TGTGCCAGCAGCCGCGCCCAAAAGACAGGGGGAATCGACGAGCAGTTCTTC; CDR3: CASSRAQKTGGIDEQFF
size: .; J: TRBJ1-2; V: TRBV2; D: .; DNA: TGTGCCGGCAGTGCCGGGATCTTCTATGGCTACACCTTC; CDR3: CAGSAGIFYGYTF
size: .; J: TRBJ2-1; V: TRBV28; D: .; DNA: TGTGCCAGCAGCCGCCTTTCCTCGGGAGTATCCTACAATGAGCAGTTCTTC; CDR3: CASSRLSSGVSYNEQFF
size: .; J: TRBJ2-1; V: TRBV7-2; D: TRBD2; DNA: TGTGCCAGCAGCTTACCCTCGGGACTAGCGGACACCTACAATGAGCAGTTCTTC; CDR3: CASSLPSGLADTYNEQFF
size: few; J: TRBJ2-3; V: TRBV3-1; D: TRBD2; DNA: TGTGCCAGCAGCCAAGGCCTAGCGGCACTCACAGATACGCAGTATTTT; CDR3: CASSQGLAALTDTQYF